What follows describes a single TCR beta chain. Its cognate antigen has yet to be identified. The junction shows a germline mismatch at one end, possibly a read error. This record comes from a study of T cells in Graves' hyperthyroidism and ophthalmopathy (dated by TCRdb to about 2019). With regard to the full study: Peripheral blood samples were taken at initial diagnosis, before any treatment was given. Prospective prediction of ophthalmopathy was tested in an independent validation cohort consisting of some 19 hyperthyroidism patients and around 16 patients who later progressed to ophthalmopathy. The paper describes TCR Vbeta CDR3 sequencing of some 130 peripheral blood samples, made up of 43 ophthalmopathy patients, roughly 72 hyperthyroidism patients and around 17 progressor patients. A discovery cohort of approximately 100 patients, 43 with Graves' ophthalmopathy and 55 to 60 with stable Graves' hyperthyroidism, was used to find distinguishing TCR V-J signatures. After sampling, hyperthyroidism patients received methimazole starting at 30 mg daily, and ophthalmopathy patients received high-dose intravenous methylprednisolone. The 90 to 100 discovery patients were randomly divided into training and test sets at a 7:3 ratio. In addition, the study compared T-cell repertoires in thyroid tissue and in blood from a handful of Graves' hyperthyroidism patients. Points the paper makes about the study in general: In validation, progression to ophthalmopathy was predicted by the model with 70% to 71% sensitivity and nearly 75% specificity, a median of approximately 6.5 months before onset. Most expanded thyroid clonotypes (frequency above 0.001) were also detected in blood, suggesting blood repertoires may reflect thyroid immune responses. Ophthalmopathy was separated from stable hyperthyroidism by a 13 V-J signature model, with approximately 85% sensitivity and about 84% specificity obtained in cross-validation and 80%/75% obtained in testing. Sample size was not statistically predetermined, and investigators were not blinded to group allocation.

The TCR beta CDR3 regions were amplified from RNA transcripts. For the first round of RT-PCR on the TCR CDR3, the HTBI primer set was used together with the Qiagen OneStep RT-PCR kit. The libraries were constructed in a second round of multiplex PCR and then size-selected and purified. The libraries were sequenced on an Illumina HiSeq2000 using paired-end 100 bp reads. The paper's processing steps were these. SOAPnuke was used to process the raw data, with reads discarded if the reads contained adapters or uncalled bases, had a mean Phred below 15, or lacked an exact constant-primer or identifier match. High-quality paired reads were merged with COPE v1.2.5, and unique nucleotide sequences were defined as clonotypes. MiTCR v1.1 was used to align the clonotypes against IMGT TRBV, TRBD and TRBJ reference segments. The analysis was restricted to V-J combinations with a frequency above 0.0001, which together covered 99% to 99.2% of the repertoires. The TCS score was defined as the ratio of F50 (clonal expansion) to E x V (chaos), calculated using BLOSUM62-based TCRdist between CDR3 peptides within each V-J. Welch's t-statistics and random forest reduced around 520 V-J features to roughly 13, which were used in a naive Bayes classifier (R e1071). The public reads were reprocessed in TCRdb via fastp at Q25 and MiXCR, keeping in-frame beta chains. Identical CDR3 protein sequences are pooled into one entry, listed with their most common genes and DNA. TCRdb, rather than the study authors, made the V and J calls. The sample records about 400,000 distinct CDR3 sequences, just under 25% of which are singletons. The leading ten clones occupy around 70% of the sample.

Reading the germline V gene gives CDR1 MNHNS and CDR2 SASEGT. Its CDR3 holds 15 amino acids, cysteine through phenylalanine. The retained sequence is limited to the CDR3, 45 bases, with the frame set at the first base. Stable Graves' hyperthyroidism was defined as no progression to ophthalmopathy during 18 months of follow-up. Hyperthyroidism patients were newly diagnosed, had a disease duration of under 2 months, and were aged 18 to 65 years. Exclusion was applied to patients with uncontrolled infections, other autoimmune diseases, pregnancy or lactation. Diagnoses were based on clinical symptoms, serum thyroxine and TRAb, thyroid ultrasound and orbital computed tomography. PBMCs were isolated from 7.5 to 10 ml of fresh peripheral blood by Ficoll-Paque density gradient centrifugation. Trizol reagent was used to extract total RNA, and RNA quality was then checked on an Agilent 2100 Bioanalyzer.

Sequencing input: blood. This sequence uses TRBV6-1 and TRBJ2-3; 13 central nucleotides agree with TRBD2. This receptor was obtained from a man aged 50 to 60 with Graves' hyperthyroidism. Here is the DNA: TGTGCCAGCAGTACGACTAGCGGGGGGCACAGATACGCAGTATTT. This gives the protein CASSTTSGGHRYAVF.